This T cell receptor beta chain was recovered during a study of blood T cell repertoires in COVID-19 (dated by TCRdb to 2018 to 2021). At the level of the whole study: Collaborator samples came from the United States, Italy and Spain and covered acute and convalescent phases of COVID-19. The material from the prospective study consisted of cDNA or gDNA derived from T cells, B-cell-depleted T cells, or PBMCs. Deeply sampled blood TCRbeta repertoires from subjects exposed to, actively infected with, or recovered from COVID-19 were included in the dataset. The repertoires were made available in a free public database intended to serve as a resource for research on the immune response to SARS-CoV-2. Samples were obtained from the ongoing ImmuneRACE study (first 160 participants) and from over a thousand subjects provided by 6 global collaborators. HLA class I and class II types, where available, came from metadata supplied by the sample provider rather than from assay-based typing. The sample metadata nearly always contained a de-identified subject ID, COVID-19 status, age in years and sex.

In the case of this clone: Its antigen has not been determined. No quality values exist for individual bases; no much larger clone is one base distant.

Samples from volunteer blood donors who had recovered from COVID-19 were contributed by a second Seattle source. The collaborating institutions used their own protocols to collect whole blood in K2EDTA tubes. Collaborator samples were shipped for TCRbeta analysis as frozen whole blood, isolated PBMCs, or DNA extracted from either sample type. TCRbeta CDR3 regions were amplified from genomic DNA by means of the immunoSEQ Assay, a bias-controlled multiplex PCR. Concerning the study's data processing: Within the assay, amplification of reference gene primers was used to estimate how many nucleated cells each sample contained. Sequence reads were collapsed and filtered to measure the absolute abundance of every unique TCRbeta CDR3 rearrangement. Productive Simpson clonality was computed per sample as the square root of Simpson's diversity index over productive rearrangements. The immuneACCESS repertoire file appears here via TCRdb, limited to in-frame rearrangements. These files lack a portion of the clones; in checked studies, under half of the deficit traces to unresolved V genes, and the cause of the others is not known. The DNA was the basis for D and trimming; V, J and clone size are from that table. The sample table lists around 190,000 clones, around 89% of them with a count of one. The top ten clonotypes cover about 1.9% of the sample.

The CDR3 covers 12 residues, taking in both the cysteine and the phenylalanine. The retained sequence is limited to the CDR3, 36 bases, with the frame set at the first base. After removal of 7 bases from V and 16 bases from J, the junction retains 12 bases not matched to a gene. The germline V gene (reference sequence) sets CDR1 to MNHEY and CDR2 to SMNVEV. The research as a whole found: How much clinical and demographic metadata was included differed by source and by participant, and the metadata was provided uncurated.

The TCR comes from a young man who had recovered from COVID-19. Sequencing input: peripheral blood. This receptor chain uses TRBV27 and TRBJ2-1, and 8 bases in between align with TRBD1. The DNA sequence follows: TGTGCCAGCAACGTCCCGGGGGACAGGATATTCTTC. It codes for CASNVPGDRIFF.